This TCR beta chain was retrieved from a study of blood T cell repertoires in COVID-19. The wider study: PBMCs, B-cell-depleted T cells, or T cells were the source of the cDNA or gDNA that made up the material.

The CDR3 totals 14 residues. Germline V CDR1 and CDR2: WNHNN, SYGVQD (reference sequence). V was pared by 2 bases and J by 5 bases, with 13 bases between. The protocol was immunoSEQ multiplex PCR, while the TCRdb copy is restricted to in-frame clones and leaves out a portion. The sample lists approximately 150,000 clones; 82% were seen once. In assigning cohorts, the study relied on participant-reported clinical history. For recovered donors of Cohort 3, there were two negative PCRs, clearance, or symptom resolution. The source material was PBMCs or T cells enriched from blood (not recorded which). The clonotype originates from a man in his fifties or sixties who had recovered from COVID-19. The V gene is TRBV10-1, the J gene TRBJ2-7, with no clear D. CDR3 sequence (DNA): TGCGCCAGCAGTGAGAGGCTAGAGATGAACGAGCAGTACTTC. Amino acids: CASSERLEMNEQYF.